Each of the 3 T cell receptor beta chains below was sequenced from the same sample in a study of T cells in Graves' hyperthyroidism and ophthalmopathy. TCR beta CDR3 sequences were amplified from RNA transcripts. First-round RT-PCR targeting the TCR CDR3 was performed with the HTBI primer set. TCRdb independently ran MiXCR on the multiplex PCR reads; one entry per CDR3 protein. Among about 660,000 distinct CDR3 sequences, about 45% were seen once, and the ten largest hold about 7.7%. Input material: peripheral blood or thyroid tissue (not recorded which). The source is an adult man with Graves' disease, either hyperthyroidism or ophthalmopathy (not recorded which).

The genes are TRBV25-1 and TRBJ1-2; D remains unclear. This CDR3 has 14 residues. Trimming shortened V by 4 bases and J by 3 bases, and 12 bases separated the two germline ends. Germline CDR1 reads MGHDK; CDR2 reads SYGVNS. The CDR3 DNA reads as TGTGCCAGCAGTGGACCGGGCTTCGACTATGGCTACACCTTC. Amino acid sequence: CASSGPGFDYGYTF.

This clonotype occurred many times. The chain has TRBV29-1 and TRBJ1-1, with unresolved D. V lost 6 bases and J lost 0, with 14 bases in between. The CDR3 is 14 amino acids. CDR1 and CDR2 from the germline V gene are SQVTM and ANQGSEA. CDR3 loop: CSVAGRTMNTEAFF. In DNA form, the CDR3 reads TGCAGCGTCGCCGGGAGAACCATGAACACTGAAGCTTTCTTT.

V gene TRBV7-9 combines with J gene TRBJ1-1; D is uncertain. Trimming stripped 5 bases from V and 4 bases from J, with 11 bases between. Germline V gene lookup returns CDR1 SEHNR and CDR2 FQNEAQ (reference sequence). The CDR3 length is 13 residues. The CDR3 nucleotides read TGTGCCAGCAGCCCGGGCGTTCGCACTGAAGCTTTCTTT. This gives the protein CASSPGVRTEAFF.